This TCR beta chain was found in a study of cytomegalovirus exposure and HLA in healthy donors. Study-wide context: The approximately 130 validation repertoires matched the approximately 670 first-cohort repertoires in platform, a later analysis reported. Study results and limitations: The study put 150 to 200 TCR beta chains on its list as cytomegalovirus-associated. The study found most TCR sequences rare, yet found some public TCRs in many donors. The tendency of first-cohort TCR clusters to co-occur in the roughly 130 validation repertoires was the finding of a later analysis.

Germline CDR1 SGHAT, CDR2 FQNNGV. With 4 bases removed from V and 4 bases from J, the gap between germline ends came to 17 bases. The CDR3 spans 15 residues. Profiled with immunoSEQ multiplex PCR; TCRdb holds only in-frame clones, not every one. The sample has under 300,000 clones, just over 85% seen once. A remark on this clone: Its antigen is currently unknown.

The sequence was collected from a woman aged 18-30 years in good health and CMV-seronegative. The sequencing sample was made of PBMCs. The chain recombines TRBV11-2 with TRBJ2-7, with D maybe TRBD2 (5 bases). In DNA form, the CDR3 reads TGTGCCAGCAGCTCGCTTGGAGCCGGGGAGTACGAGCAGTACTTC. Its translation is CASSSLGAGEYEQYF.